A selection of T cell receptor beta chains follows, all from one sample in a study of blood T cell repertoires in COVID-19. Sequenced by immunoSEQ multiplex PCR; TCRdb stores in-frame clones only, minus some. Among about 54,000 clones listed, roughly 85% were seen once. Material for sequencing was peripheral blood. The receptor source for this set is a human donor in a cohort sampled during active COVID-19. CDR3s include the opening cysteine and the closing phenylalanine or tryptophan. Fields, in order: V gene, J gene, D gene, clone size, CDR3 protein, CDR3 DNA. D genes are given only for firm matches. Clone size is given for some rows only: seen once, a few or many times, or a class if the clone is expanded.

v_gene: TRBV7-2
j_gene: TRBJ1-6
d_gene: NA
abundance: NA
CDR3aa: CASSLTGGTNSPLHF
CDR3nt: TGTGCCAGCAGCTTAACGGGGGGCACTAATTCACCCCTCCACTTT

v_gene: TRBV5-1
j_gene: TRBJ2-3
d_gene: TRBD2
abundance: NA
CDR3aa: CASSPGTSGTADTQYF
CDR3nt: TGCGCCAGCAGCCCTGGGACTAGCGGGACGGCAGATACGCAGTATTTT

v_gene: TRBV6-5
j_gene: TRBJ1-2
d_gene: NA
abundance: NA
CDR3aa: CASSRGRGNYGYTF
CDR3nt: TGTGCCAGCAGCAGAGGGAGGGGAAACTATGGCTACACCTTC

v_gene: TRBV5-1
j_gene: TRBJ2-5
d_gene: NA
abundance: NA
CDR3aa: CASSLEGAGETQYF
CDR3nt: TGCGCCAGCAGCTTGGAAGGGGCTGGGGAGACCCAGTACTTC

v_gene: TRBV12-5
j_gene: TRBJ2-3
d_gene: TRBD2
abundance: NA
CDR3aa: CASGSETGTSGYTDTQYF
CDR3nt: TGTGCTAGTGGTTCCGAAACCGGGACTAGCGGGTACACAGATACGCAGTATTTT

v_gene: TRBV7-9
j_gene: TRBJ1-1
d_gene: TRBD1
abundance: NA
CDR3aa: CASSLSQGGGTEAFF
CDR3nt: TGTGCCAGCAGCTTATCTCAGGGGGGAGGCACTGAAGCTTTCTTT

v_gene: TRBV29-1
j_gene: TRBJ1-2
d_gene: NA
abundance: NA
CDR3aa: CSVEGQTYGYTF
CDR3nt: TGCAGCGTTGAGGGCCAGACATATGGCTACACCTTC

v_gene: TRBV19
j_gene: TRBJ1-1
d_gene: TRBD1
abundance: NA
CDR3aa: CASKRGQGGNTEAFF
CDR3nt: TGTGCCAGTAAGCGGGGACAGGGCGGGAACACTGAAGCTTTCTTT

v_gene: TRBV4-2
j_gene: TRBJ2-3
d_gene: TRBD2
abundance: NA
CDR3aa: CASSQGGLAGARRTDTQYF
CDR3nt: TGTGCCAGCAGCCAAGGGGGACTAGCGGGAGCCCGCCGCACAGATACGCAGTATTTT

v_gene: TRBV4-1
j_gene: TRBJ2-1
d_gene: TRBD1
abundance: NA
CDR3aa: CASSRGQGNNEQFF
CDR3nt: TGCGCCAGCAGCCGCGGACAGGGAAACAATGAGCAGTTCTTC

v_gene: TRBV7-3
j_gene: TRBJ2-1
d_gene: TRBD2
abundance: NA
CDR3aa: CASSPDSGRVYNEQFF
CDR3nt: TGTGCCAGCAGCCCCGATAGCGGGAGGGTCTACAATGAGCAGTTCTTC

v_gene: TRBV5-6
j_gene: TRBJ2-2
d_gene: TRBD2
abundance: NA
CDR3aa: CASSWTSGYTGELFF
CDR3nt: TGTGCCAGCAGCTGGACTAGCGGGTACACCGGGGAGCTGTTTTTT

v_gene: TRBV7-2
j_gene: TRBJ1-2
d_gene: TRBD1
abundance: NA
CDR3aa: CASSLDQGAQGYTF
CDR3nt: TGTGCCAGCAGCTTAGATCAGGGGGCGCAGGGCTACACCTTC

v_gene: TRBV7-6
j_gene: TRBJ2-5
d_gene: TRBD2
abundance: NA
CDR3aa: CASSLGLAGSETQYF
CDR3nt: TGTGCCAGCAGCTTAGGACTAGCGGGATCAGAGACCCAGTACTTC

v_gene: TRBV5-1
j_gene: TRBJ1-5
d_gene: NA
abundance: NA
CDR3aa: CASSLQGGSNQPQHF
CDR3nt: TGCGCCAGCAGCTTACAGGGTGGGAGCAATCAGCCCCAGCATTTT

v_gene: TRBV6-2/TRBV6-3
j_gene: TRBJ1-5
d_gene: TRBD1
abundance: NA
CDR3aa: CASSYENMGTGGGRQPQHF
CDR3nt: TGTGCCAGCAGTTACGAGAATATGGGGACAGGAGGGGGGAGGCAGCCCCAGCATTTT

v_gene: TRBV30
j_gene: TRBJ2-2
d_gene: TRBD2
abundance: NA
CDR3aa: CAWRAGDVTVRELFF
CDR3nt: TGTGCCTGGAGGGCGGGGGACGTGACTGTCCGGGAGCTGTTTTTT

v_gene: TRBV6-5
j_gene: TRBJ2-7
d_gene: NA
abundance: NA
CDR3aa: CASRGWPSYEQYF
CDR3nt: TGTGCCAGCAGGGGCTGGCCCTCCTACGAGCAGTACTTC

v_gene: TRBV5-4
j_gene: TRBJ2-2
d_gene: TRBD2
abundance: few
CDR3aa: CASSVLGTSVTGELFF
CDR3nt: TGTGCCAGCAGCGTCCTCGGGACTAGCGTCACCGGGGAGCTGTTTTTT

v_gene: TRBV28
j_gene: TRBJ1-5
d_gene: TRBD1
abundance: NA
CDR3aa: CASSFPGTGGGQPQHF
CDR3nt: TGTGCCAGCAGTTTTCCCGGGACAGGGGGCGGGCAGCCCCAGCATTTT

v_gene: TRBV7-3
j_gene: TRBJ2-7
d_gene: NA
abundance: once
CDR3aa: CASSPSGESGEQYF
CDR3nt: TGTGCCAGCAGCCCCTCGGGGGAGTCGGGCGAGCAGTACTTC

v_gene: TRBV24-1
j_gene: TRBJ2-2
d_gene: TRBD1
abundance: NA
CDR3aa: CATSDSRTGGMAGELFF
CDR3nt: TGTGCCACCAGTGATTCCCGGACAGGAGGAATGGCCGGGGAGCTGTTTTTT

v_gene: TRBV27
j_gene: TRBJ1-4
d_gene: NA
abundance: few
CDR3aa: CASSPFEKLFF
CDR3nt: TGTGCCAGCAGTCCATTTGAAAAACTGTTTTTT

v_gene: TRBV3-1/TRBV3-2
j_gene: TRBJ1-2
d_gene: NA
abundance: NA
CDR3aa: CASSQQGNYGYTF
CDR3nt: TGTGCCAGCAGCCAGCAGGGGAACTATGGCTACACCTTC

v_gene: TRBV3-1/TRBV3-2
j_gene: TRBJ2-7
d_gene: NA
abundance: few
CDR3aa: CASSQSGARQYF
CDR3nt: TGTGCCAGCAGCCAATCAGGGGCTAGGCAGTACTTC

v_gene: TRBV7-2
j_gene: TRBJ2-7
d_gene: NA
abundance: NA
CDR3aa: CASSLDLQLRYEQYF
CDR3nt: TGTGCCAGCAGCTTAGATTTACAGCTCCGCTACGAGCAGTACTTC

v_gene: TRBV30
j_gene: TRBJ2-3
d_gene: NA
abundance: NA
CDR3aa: CAWSPGRGSTDTQYF
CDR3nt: TGTGCCTGGTCCCCGGGCCGGGGGAGCACAGATACGCAGTATTTT

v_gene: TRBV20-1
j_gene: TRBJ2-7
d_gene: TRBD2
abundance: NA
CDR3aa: CSASWTSGTHEQYF
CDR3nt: TGCAGTGCTAGTTGGACTAGCGGGACCCACGAGCAGTACTTC

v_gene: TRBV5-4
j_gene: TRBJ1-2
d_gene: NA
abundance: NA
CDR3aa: CASSMTENYGYTF
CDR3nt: TGTGCCAGCAGCATGACAGAGAACTATGGCTACACCTTC

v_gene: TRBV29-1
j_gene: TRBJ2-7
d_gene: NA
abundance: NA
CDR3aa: CSVSGGAYEQYF
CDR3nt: TGCAGCGTTAGTGGGGGCGCCTACGAGCAGTACTTC

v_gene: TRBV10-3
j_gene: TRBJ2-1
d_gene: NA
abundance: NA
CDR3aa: CATRYSEIYNEQFF
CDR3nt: TGTGCCACCCGGTATAGCGAGATTTACAATGAGCAGTTCTTC

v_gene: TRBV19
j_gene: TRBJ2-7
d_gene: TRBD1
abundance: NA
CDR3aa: CASSIRAGGEGISYEQYF
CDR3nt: TGTGCCAGTAGTATAAGGGCAGGGGGAGAGGGAATCTCCTACGAGCAGTACTTC

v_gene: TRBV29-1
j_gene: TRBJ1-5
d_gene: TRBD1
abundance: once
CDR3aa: CSARTGVGNQPQHF
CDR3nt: TGCAGCGCCAGGACAGGGGTTGGCAATCAGCCCCAGCATTTT

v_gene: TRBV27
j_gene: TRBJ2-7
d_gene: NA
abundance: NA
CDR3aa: CASSFLDGEQYF
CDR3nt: TGTGCCAGCAGTTTCCTAGATGGGGAGCAGTACTTC

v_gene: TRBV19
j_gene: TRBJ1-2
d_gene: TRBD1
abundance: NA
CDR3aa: CASTFDQYSGQGQGYTF
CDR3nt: TGTGCCAGTACATTCGACCAATATTCGGGACAGGGGCAGGGCTACACCTTC

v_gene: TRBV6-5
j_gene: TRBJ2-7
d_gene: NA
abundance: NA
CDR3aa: CASTDTKPYEQYF
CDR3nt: TGTGCCAGCACGGACACCAAACCTTACGAGCAGTACTTC

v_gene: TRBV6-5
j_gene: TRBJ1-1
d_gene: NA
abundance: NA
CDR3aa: CASGKQGFMNTEAFF
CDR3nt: TGTGCCAGCGGGAAGCAGGGTTTCATGAACACTGAAGCTTTCTTT

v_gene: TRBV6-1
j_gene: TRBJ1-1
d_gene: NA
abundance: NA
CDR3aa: CASSEKWANTEAFF
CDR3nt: TGTGCCAGCAGTGAAAAGTGGGCTAACACTGAAGCTTTCTTT

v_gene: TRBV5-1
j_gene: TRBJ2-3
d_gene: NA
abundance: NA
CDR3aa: CASSLAAVVTDTQYF
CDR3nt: TGCGCCAGCAGCTTGGCCGCGGTAGTCACAGATACGCAGTATTTT

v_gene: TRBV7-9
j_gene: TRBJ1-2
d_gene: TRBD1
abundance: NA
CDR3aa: CASSIGQARYGYTF
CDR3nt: TGTGCCAGCAGCATCGGACAGGCCCGTTATGGCTACACCTTC

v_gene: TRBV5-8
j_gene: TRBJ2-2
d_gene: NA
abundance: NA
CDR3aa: CASSFSVTGELFF
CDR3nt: TGTGCCAGCAGCTTCTCAGTCACCGGGGAGCTGTTTTTT

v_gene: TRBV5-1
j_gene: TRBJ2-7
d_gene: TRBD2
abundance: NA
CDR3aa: CASSYREAYEQYF
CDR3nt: TGCGCCAGCAGCTACCGGGAGGCCTACGAGCAGTACTTC

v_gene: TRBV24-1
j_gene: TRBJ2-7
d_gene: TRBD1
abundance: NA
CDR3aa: CATSETGQTYEQYF
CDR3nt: TGTGCCACCAGTGAAACGGGACAGACCTACGAGCAGTACTTC